This is a list of T cell receptor beta chains from one sample in a study of T cell repertoires in cytomegalovirus infection. Antigen specificity for these receptors is unknown. From the reads, TCRdb called clonotypes with MiXCR, one entry per CDR3 protein. The sample consists of about 830,000 distinct CDR3 sequences, roughly 33% of them appearing once. The sample consisted of cultured CD8+ T cells from PBMCs, taken from culture after CMV antigen stimulation. The receptors derive from a human donor in good health (CMV status not recorded). Some clones in this sample may be carry-over from other donors' samples. The conserved cysteine and the conserved F or W are not part of the CDR3 here. Fields, in order: J gene, CDR3 length, V gene, CDR3 protein.

J: TRBJ1-2; length: 13; V: TRBV7-9; CDR3: ASSLTNPTRYGYT
J: TRBJ1-3; length: 12; V: TRBV5-6; CDR3: ASSHPTGGNTIY
J: TRBJ1-4; length: 11; V: TRBV29-1; CDR3: SVAGATNEKLF
J: TRBJ2-4; length: 17; V: TRBV6-6; CDR3: ASSYARPGAELAKNIQY
J: TRBJ2-6; length: 14; V: TRBV27; CDR3: ASGWDRDSGANVLT
J: TRBJ1-4; length: 12; V: TRBV2; CDR3: ASSERGRNEKLF
J: TRBJ2-1; length: 17; V: TRBV4-3; CDR3: ASSQWGLAGPPLTDEQF
J: TRBJ1-2; length: 11; V: TRBV27; CDR3: ASSLSVGYGYT
J: TRBJ2-7; length: 14; V: TRBV7-9; CDR3: ASSLIPPTLGCEQY
J: TRBJ1-2; length: 11; V: TRBV6-5; CDR3: ASSSAGGYGYT
J: TRBJ1-1; length: 13; V: TRBV6-5; CDR3: ASSYSGNMNTEAF
J: TRBJ1-3; length: 14; V: TRBV12-3/TRBV12-4; CDR3: ASSFGTAISGNTIY
J: TRBJ2-1; length: 13; V: TRBV6-4; CDR3: ASGRGTGEYNEQF
J: TRBJ2-7; length: 12; V: TRBV27; CDR3: ASSFGQGNYEQY
J: TRBJ2-2; length: 15; V: TRBV7-2; CDR3: ASSLLGLLAGHGELF
J: TRBJ1-2; length: 14; V: TRBV19; CDR3: ASSIGEGRNYYGYT
J: TRBJ2-6; length: 18; V: TRBV4-3; CDR3: ASSHLNRGPEDSGANVLT
J: TRBJ2-5; length: 13; V: TRBV7-6; CDR3: ASSSRTGGLETQY
J: TRBJ2-5; length: 13; V: TRBV2; CDR3: ASDTIAGLIETQY
J: TRBJ1-1; length: 12; V: TRBV27; CDR3: ASSWDSANTEAF
J: TRBJ2-2; length: 14; V: TRBV7-8; CDR3: ASSLFGQTNTGELF
J: TRBJ1-5; length: 13; V: TRBV28; CDR3: ASSFSGASNQPQH
J: TRBJ2-3; length: 11; V: TRBV6-2/TRBV6-3; CDR3: ASNDLPPDTQY
J: TRBJ2-4; length: 16; V: TRBV7-8; CDR3: ASSLVRAMRRDENIQY
J: TRBJ2-1; length: 14; V: TRBV11-2; CDR3: ASSSIGQDSYNEQF
J: TRBJ2-1; length: 16; V: TRBV27; CDR3: ASSLLGQGLPLNNEQF
J: TRBJ2-5; length: 15; V: TRBV27; CDR3: ASSPPSGAPLQETQY